Ten or more counts support the clone carrying this T cell receptor beta chain. Its matching antigen is unknown. The data derive from a study of T cells in Graves' hyperthyroidism and ophthalmopathy. Study-wide results and limits: In validation, the model predicted ophthalmopathy. These predictions came a median about 6 months before onset.

Amplified TCR beta CDR3 regions came from RNA transcripts. In the first-round RT-PCR of the TCR CDR3, the HTBI primer set was used. Using its own MiXCR run on the multiplex PCR reads, TCRdb lists one record per CDR3 protein. The repertoire consists of 300,000 to 450,000 distinct CDR3 sequences, with approximately 14% occurring once and the leading ten covering 9.5% to 11%. CDR1 is MNHEY and CDR2 is SMNVEV in the germline V gene (reference sequence). The CDR3 contains 14 residues. J lost 1 base, V lost 6 bases, and 4 bases had no gene match. From more than 9.5 ml of fresh peripheral blood, PBMCs were isolated.

The chain couples TRBV27 to TRBJ2-7, with 9 nucleotides matching TRBD2. The receptor's source is a woman aged 60-75 years with Graves' hyperthyroidism. The sample consisted of blood. CDR3 sequence reads: CASSTSGWSYEQYF. CDR3 nucleotides: TGTGCCAGCAGCACTAGCGGGTGGTCCTACGAGCAGTACTTC.